A selection of T cell receptor beta chains follows, all from one sample in a study of vaccination and CD4 T cells after COVID-19. No antigen has been assigned to these receptors. TCRdb passed the PCR reads through MiXCR, listing each CDR3 protein once. The table lists about 9,500 distinct CDR3 sequences, approximately 61% of them singletons, with roughly a quarter in the top ten. The sequenced sample consisted of CD4+ T cells from blood, cultured in vitro. These receptors were taken from a human donor who had recovered from COVID-19. Both conserved end residues are part of each CDR3. D genes are given only for firm matches. Only some rows state a clone size, as once, few, many or a class for expanded clones.

V	size	D	J	CDR3	DNA
TRBV20-1	.	TRBD1	TRBJ2-2	CSATYRGSTGELFF	TGCAGTGCTACCTACAGGGGTTCCACCGGGGAGCTGTTTTTT
TRBV6-2/TRBV6-3	few	.	TRBJ2-7	CASSYPAGGYEQYF	TGTGCCAGCAGTTACCCCGCAGGGGGGTATGAGCAGTACTTC
TRBV30	.	.	TRBJ2-2	CAWREGTGELFF	TGTGCCTGGAGAGAAGGGACCGGGGAGCTGTTTTTT
TRBV7-2	.	TRBD2	TRBJ2-3	CASSFGGSGADTQYF	TGTGCCAGCAGCTTCGGCGGGAGTGGGGCAGATACGCAGTATTTT
TRBV7-9	.	TRBD2	TRBJ2-3	CASSYTSGTDTQYF	TGTGCCAGCAGCTATACTAGCGGCACAGATACGCAGTATTTT
TRBV4-3	few	.	TRBJ1-5	CASSQERYQPQHF	TGCGCCAGCAGCCAAGAACGGTATCAGCCCCAGCATTTT
TRBV15	.	TRBD2	TRBJ2-5	CATSRGERGGQETQYF	TGTGCCACCAGCAGAGGCGAGCGGGGGGGTCAAGAGACCCAGTACTTC
TRBV28	.	.	TRBJ1-2	CASSFQSYGYTF	TGTGCCAGCAGTTTTCAGTCCTATGGCTACACCTTC
TRBV20-1	.	TRBD2	TRBJ2-7	CSARERMVSGRLFSYEQYF	TGCAGTGCTAGAGAGAGAATGGTTAGCGGGAGGCTCTTCTCCTACGAGCAGTACTTC
TRBV7-2	.	.	TRBJ2-4	CASSSRGGQNIQYF	TGTGCCAGCAGCTCGAGGGGTGGGCAGAACATTCAGTACTTC
TRBV2	.	TRBD1	TRBJ2-7	CASKPTGGRYEQYF	TGTGCCAGCAAACCGACAGGGGGAAGGTACGAGCAGTACTTC
TRBV12-3/TRBV12-4	few	.	TRBJ1-1	CASSFSPGNTEAFF	TGTGCCAGCAGTTTCTCGCCAGGGAACACTGAAGCTTTCTTT
TRBV20-1	.	.	TRBJ1-4	CSATRSAATNEKLFF	TGCAGTGCCACCAGGTCGGCCGCAACTAATGAAAAACTGTTTTTT
TRBV21-1	once	.	TRBJ2-3	CASSKLSGLALNSTDTQYF	TGTGCCAGCAGCAAACTCTCGGGACTAGCGCTGAATAGCACAGATACGCAGTATTTT
TRBV7-3	few	.	TRBJ1-1	CASSLQGNTEAFF	TGTGCCAGCAGCTTGCAGGGAAACACTGAAGCTTTCTTT
TRBV7-6	few	TRBD2	TRBJ2-5	CASSSRPTYGLAGHQETQYF	TGTGCCAGCAGCTCACGCCCAACGTATGGGCTAGCGGGGCACCAAGAGACCCAGTACTTC
TRBV20-1	few	.	TRBJ1-1	CSQARGTEAFF	TGCAGTCAGGCTAGGGGCACTGAAGCTTTCTTT
TRBV20-1	few	.	TRBJ1-2	CSANVQDRTYGYTF	TGCAGTGCAAACGTTCAGGACCGTACCTATGGCTACACCTTC
TRBV7-9	.	.	TRBJ2-2	CASSPPNGELFF	TGTGCCAGCAGCCCCCCCAACGGGGAGCTGTTTTTT
TRBV20-1	few	.	TRBJ2-3	CSATLGSPDTQYF	TGCAGTGCTACACTAGGTTCCCCAGATACGCAGTATTTT
TRBV5-5	.	.	TRBJ1-2	CASSLTQDYGYTF	TGTGCCAGCAGCTTGACACAGGACTATGGCTACACCTTC
TRBV20-1	.	TRBD2	TRBJ2-3	CSAALAGMPTDTQYF	TGCAGTGCTGCTCTAGCGGGAATGCCTACAGATACGCAGTATTTT
TRBV12-3/TRBV12-4	once	TRBD1	TRBJ1-2	CASTWDRAYGYTF	TGTGCCAGCACCTGGGACAGGGCCTATGGCTACACCTTC
TRBV28	.	TRBD2	TRBJ2-5	CASSAIAGGETQYF	TGTGCCAGCAGTGCAATAGCGGGAGGGGAGACCCAGTACTTC
TRBV20-1	.	.	TRBJ2-5	CSAKIRELVLETQYF	TGCAGTGCAAAAATCAGGGAGTTGGTGTTGGAGACCCAGTACTTC
TRBV20-1	few	.	TRBJ1-6	CSAPDRLYNSPLHF	TGCAGTGCTCCAGACCGGTTATATAATTCACCCCTCCACTTT
TRBV28	.	.	TRBJ2-3	CASSLDATDTQYF	TGTGCCAGCAGTTTAGATGCCACAGATACGCAGTATTTT
TRBV7-9	.	.	TRBJ1-2	CASTPLGDGRRYYGYTF	TGTGCCAGCACGCCGCTTGGGGACGGGCGTCGCTACTATGGCTACACCTTC
TRBV6-2/TRBV6-3	.	TRBD2	TRBJ2-3	CASSKGTSGRMDTQYF	TGTGCCAGCAGTAAGGGTACTAGCGGGAGAATGGATACGCAGTATTTT
TRBV23-1	once	.	TRBJ1-2	CASSQTGRAGRYGYTF	TGCGCCAGCAGTCAGACGGGCAGGGCGGGTCGCTATGGCTACACCTTC
TRBV20-1	.	TRBD2	TRBJ2-5	CSASLRTSGQETQYF	TGCAGTGCTAGCCTGCGGACTAGCGGCCAAGAGACCCAGTACTTC
TRBV6-4	medium-sized	TRBD2	TRBJ2-3	CASSERETDTQYF	TGTGCCAGCAGTGAGCGGGAGACAGATACGCAGTATTTT
TRBV6-1	once	.	TRBJ2-7	CASSEEGTSPYEQYF	TGTGCCAGCAGTGAAGAAGGGACGTCACCCTACGAGCAGTACTTC
TRBV6-1	few	.	TRBJ2-7	CASSPPGLTYEQYF	TGTGCCAGCAGTCCCCCAGGGTTAACCTACGAGCAGTACTTC
TRBV30	few	.	TRBJ1-5	CACRGGAGQPQHF	TGTGCCTGCAGAGGGGGGGCGGGTCAGCCCCAGCATTTT
TRBV27	few	.	TRBJ1-2	CASSSDMRAGYYGYTF	TGTGCCAGCAGTTCCGACATGAGGGCGGGGTACTATGGCTACACCTTC
TRBV6-2/TRBV6-3	.	.	TRBJ2-7	CASSYLRVPYEQYF	TGTGCCAGCAGTTACTTAAGGGTTCCCTACGAGCAGTACTTC
TRBV20-1	.	.	TRBJ2-3	CSPSSAARRSTDTQYF	TGCAGTCCTTCGTCTGCGGCGAGAAGGTCCACAGATACGCAGTATTTT
TRBV27	.	.	TRBJ1-2	CASGSGVSGYTF	TGTGCCAGCGGGTCGGGGGTTAGTGGCTACACCTTC
TRBV7-6	.	.	TRBJ1-5	CASSLQHRQPQHF	TGTGCCAGCAGCTTACAGCACCGACAGCCCCAGCATTTT
TRBV14	few	.	TRBJ1-1	CASSPQTGPEAFF	TGTGCCAGCAGCCCCCAGACAGGCCCTGAAGCTTTCTTT
TRBV25-1	few	.	TRBJ2-3	CASSEYQRDTQYF	TGTGCCAGCAGTGAATATCAGAGGGATACGCAGTATTTT
TRBV7-2	medium-sized	.	TRBJ2-5	CASSLGGAPETQYF	TGTGCCAGCAGCTTAGGGGGGGCACCCGAGACCCAGTACTTC
TRBV7-2	few	TRBD1	TRBJ2-3	CASTPGQGTDTQYF	TGTGCCAGCACCCCGGGACAGGGAACAGATACGCAGTATTTT